The 16 T cell receptor delta chains presented below share a single source sample, sequenced in a study of Vδ1+ human thymocytes. The study, taken as a whole, reports: In the thymus, TRG and TRD repertoires looked highly polyclonal with Gaussian CDR3 lengths.

RNA was extracted from the cells and then reverse transcribed. Multiplex PCR used pooled V-gene forward primers and a constant-region reverse primer to amplify CDR3s. TCRdb re-called clones from the multiplex PCR reads via CATT. This sample has roughly 25,000 delta-chain clones; 25% to 30% occur once, and the top ten carry around 1.4%. These receptors are not linked to any known antigen. Sequenced input: Vdelta1+ gamma-delta thymocytes from the thymus. Documented subset: FACS-sorted CD3+ TCRalphabeta- TCRVdelta1+ TCRVdelta2- thymocytes. Receptors originate from a boy under two years old who had congenital heart surgery.

This clone was counted only a few times. The chain carries TRDV1 and TRDJ1; 13 bases line up with TRDD3. This CDR3 contains 25 residues. Looked up from germline, CDR1 is TSWWSYY and CDR2 is QGS. Trimming removed 2 bases from V and 0 bases from J; junction bases left unmatched: 27. The CDR3 coding sequence is TGTGCTCTTGGGGAAAAAAAAGGGGGCTTCCTCCTACGCTACTGGGGGATACGGGACACCGATAAACTCATCTTT. Translated, it gives CALGEKKGGFLLRYWGIRDTDKLIF.

A word on this clone: An end of the junction does not agree with germline; a read error may underlie this. The chain combines TRDV1 with TRDJ1; TRDD3 agrees at 11 bases. CDR1 is TSWWSYY and CDR2 is QGS in the germline V gene. The CDR3 has 18 residues. This chain's CDR3 is CALGFPRSLGDTSDNLIF. CDR3 bases: TGTGCTCTTGGGTTCCCTAGATCTCTGGGGGATACCTCCGATAACCTCATCTTT.

The rearrangement joins TRDV1 to TRDJ1, with TRDD3 matching over 11 bases. This CDR3 comprises 27 residues. V gave up 4 bases and J gave up 2 bases; unmatched junction bases: 39. Germline V gene sequence: CDR1 TSWWSYY, CDR2 QGS. The CDR3: CALGVLPPPSPVLGDIPTGGKTDKLIF. DNA of the CDR3: TGTGCTCTTGGGGTTTTACCACCTCCTTCTCCCGTACTGGGGGATATCCCCACCGGTGGGAAGACCGATAAACTCATCTTT.

The genes are TRDV1 and TRDJ1; possible D gene TRDD3, 5 bases. The CDR3 runs to 23 residues. CDR1 and CDR2 from the germline V gene are TSWWSYY and QGS. Trimming stripped 0 bases from V and 0 bases from J, with 32 bases between. The CDR3 loop reads CALGELTRFPRGAPSLYTDKLIF. CDR3 coding DNA: TGTGCTCTTGGGGAACTAACTCGTTTCCCTCGGGGGGCTCCCTCCCTGTACACCGATAAACTCATCTTT.

On this clone: In the same sample, other DNA sequences code for this CDR3. This chain uses TRDV1 with TRDJ1, with D possibly TRDD3 on 6 matching bases. Trimming took 1 base from V and 0 from J, leaving 24 bases between them. The germline V gene encodes CDR1 TSWWSYY and CDR2 QGS. This CDR3 has 20 amino acids. CDR3 sequence (DNA): TGTGCTCTTGGGGAACCGTCAGGGGTCCTGGGGCCTCTAGACACCGATAAACTCATCTTT. It translates to CALGEPSGVLGPLDTDKLIF.

This clone was counted a few times. The V gene is TRDV1, the J gene TRDJ1; 10 bases line up with TRDD3. Germline-derived CDR1 and CDR2 are TSWWSYY and QGS. The CDR3 runs to 21 residues. V lost 0 bases, J lost 1 base, and 17 bases stayed unmatched. This CDR3 reads CALGELSYYRGIRRGTDKLIF. The CDR3 DNA sequence: TGTGCTCTTGGGGAACTATCGTACTACCGGGGGATACGGAGGGGCACCGATAAACTCATCTTT.

In this sample, this clone turned up a few times. This chain uses TRDV1 with TRDJ1; D gene uncertain. Germline values: CDR1 TSWWSYY, CDR2 QGS. The length of the CDR3 is 17 residues. Trimming left V 2 bases short and J 5 bases short, with 21 bases between. The CDR3 DNA follows: TGTGCTCTTGGGGAAACCCGCTCACCCTGGCTCAGGGATAAACTCATCTTT. Its protein is CALGETRSPWLRDKLIF.

This clone came up a few times. The chain couples TRDV1 to TRDJ1; TRDD3 matches 11 bases. This CDR3 is built from 18 residues. CDR1 TSWWSYY and CDR2 QGS come from the germline V gene. V lost 5 bases to trimming and J lost 10 bases; unmatched junction nucleotides: 21. CDR3 sequence reads: CALGNAALLGDKLLRLIF. The CDR3 bases are TGTGCTCTTGGGAACGCGGCATTACTGGGGGATAAGCTCCTTAGACTCATCTTT.

For this clone: The germline gene is not matched at one end of the junction; a read error may be the cause. This chain joins TRDV1 and TRDJ1; 11 bases are shared with TRDD3. Germline values: CDR1 TSWWSYY, CDR2 QGS. The CDR3 has 21 amino acids. CDR3 amino acids: CSGGPTSYRKVLGDSTDKLIF. CDR3 bases: TGCTCTGGGGGACCCACTTCCTATCGGAAGGTACTGGGGGATAGTACCGATAAACTCATCTTT.

Note on this clone: Relative to the germline gene, one junction end is altered; a read error may explain this. The V gene is TRDV1, the J gene TRDJ1; 7 positions agree with TRDD3. The germline V gene encodes CDR1 TSWWSYY and CDR2 QGS. The CDR3 sequence is 17 residues long. The CDR3 loop reads CALGERTGDWFTGKLIF. The CDR3 coding sequence is TGTGCTCTTGGGGAACGGACGGGGGATTGGTTTACCGGTAAACTCATCTTT.

The chain recombines TRDV1 with TRDJ1; TRDD3 aligns across 8 bases. This CDR3 has 20 amino acids. V lost 3 bases to trimming and J lost 8 bases; unmatched junction nucleotides: 26. Germline V gene data show CDR1 as TSWWSYY and CDR2 as QGS. CDR3 DNA sequence: TGTGCTCTTGGGGACCCCACTTCGGGGAGTACTGGGGGGATCGGCGTGAAACTCATCTTT. As protein: CALGDPTSGSTGGIGVKLIF.

This clone has more than one count but fewer than ten. J is TRDJ1 and V is TRDV1, with TRDD3 identical over 8 bases. V shed 0 bases, J shed 2 bases, and the junction held 17 bases outside the gene matches. The CDR3 runs 20 residues. The germline V gene has CDR1 TSWWSYY and CDR2 QGS. The CDR3 sequence: CALGELVDPPTTGGTDKLIF. Here the CDR3 DNA reads TGTGCTCTTGGGGAACTCGTGGACCCTCCTACGACTGGGGGGACCGATAAACTCATCTTT.

As for this clone: One end of the junction is discordant with germline, which a read error may explain. This chain joins TRDV1 and TRDJ1; 9 bases agree with TRDD3. CDR3 length: 21 amino acids. CDR1 is TSWWSYY, CDR2 QGS, per germline. CDR3 nucleotides: TGTGCCCTTGGGGAAAGTGTTGATTCCGTACTGGGGGACTCGTACACCGATAAACTCATCTTT. Amino acid sequence: CALGESVDSVLGDSYTDKLIF.

The chain carries TRDV1 and TRDJ1, with 7 bases fitting TRDD2. The CDR3 has 19 amino acids. In germline, CDR1 is TSWWSYY, CDR2 QGS. Trimming at V came to 4 bases and at J to 8 bases, leaving 25 bases not matched to a gene. This CDR3 reads CALGGPVSFLPYWRYKLIF. The CDR3 DNA reads TGTGCTCTTGGGGGCCCGGTCAGTTTCCTACCTTACTGGAGGTACAAACTCATCTTT.

This clone was counted only a few times. The V gene is TRDV1, the J gene TRDJ1; 8 nucleotides line up with TRDD3. The germline V gene encodes CDR1 TSWWSYY and CDR2 QGS. J was trimmed by 3 bases and V by 1 base; bases with no gene match: 22. This CDR3 region has 21 residues. The CDR3 coding sequence is TGTGCTCTTGGGGAACGATATCCGAAAGACTGGGGGCCTGGGGACTCCGATAAACTCATCTTT. Its protein is CALGERYPKDWGPGDSDKLIF.

For this clone: The identical CDR3 is also encoded by other nucleotide sequences in the sample. The chain combines TRDV1 with TRDJ1; D not certain. Germline CDR1 is TSWWSYY and CDR2 is QGS. The V and J ends lost 0 bases and 0 bases respectively, with 8 bases between them. CDR3 length: 15 amino acids. The CDR3 DNA sequence: TGTGCTCTTGGGGAACTAGTCCCGTACACCGATAAACTCATCTTT. It specifies CALGELVPYTDKLIF.